This TCR beta chain was identified in a study of vaccination effects on CD4 cells after COVID-19. Study information: Either the mRNA-1273 or the BNT162b2 vaccine was given to participants as two doses.

Trimming at V came to 3 bases and at J to 7 bases, leaving 7 bases not matched to a gene. Per the germline V gene, CDR1 is KGHSH and CDR2 is LQKENI. The CDR3 covers 16 residues. Notes on the study in general: Pronounced clonal contraction occurred in clones induced by infection and by vaccine late after vaccination.

Sequencing was performed with immunoSEQ multiplex PCR; in TCRdb, only in-frame clones are kept and a portion is missing. The sample yields about 58,000 clones, roughly 80% seen once. Comment on this clone: Its specificity is unknown.

After more than 8 days in culture, the CD4+ T cells were isolated. Having tested negative for nucleocapsid antibodies, the vaccine recipients showed no prior SARS-CoV-2 infection. At days 3 and 7, half of the medium was exchanged for IL-2 medium. This rearrangement joins TRBV18 to TRBJ1-4; 11 bases agree with TRBD1. This TCR was sampled from a human donor who received a COVID-19 vaccine. The sample in question was CD4+ T cells from PBMCs cultured without peptide, obtained before COVID-19 vaccination. CDR3 sequence: CASSPGTGGNGEKLFF. CDR3 nucleotides: TGTGCCAGCTCACCTGGGACAGGGGGTAATGGTGAAAAACTGTTTTTT.